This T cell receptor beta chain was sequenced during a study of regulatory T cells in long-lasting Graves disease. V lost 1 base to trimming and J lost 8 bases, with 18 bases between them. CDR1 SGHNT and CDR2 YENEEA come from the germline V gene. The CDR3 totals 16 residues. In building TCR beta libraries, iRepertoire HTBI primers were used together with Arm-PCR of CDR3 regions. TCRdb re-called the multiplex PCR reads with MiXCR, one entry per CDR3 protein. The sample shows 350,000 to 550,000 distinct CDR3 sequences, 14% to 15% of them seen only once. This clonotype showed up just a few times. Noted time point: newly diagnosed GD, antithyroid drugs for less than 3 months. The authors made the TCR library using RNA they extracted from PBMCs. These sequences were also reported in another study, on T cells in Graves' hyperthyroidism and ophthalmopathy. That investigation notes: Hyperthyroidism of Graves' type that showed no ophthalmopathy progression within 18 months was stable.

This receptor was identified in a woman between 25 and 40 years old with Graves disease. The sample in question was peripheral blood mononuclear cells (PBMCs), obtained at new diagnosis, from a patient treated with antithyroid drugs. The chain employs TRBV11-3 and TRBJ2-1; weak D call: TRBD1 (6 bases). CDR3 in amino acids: CASSLVPRQGFHEQFF. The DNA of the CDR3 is TGTGCCAGCAGCTTAGTCCCTCGGCAGGGGTTCCATGAGCAGTTCTTC.